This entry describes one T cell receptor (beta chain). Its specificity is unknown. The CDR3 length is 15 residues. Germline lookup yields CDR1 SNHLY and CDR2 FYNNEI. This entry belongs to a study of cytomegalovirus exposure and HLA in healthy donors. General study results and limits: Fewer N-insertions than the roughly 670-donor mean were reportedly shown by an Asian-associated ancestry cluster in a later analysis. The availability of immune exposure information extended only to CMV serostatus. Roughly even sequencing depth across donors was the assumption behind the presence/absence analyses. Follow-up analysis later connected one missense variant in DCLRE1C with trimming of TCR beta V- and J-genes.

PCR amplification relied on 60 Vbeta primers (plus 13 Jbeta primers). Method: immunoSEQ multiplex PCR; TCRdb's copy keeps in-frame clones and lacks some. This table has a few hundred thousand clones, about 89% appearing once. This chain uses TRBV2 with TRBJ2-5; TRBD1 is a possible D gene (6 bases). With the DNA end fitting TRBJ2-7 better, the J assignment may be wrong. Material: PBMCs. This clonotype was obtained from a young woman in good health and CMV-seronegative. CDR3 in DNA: TGTGCCAGCAGTGAGCCGTGGAGGAAGGGGGACGAGCAGTACTTC. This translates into CASSEPWRKGDEQYF.